This T cell receptor beta chain was recovered during a study of blood T cells in healthy people across ages. Alongside a J-beta primer mix, a sample-barcoded 5' primer served in a second PCR lasting 7 to 11 cycles. TCRdb ran MiXCR on the 5' RACE reads and lists one entry per CDR3 protein. The sample has over 750,000 distinct CDR3 sequences, 20% to 25% seen once. Samples had at least 6.5 million PBMCs isolated from them. These data were also reused for a study on T cells of mothers and their children. That study adds: Whether related or unrelated, pairs show similar shaping of TCR recombination output by thymic selection.

The source material was blood. The source of this sequence is a boy aged 5-17 years in good health.

CDR3 nucleotide sequence: TGTGCCTCCACGGAGGGCCTTCAGAACACCATATATTTT. Translating it yields CASTEGLQNTIYF. The chain uses TRBV28 and TRBJ1-3; D is ambiguous. V was shortened by 11 bases and J by 7 bases, with 18 bases between the two germline ends. The CDR3 covers 13 residues. The germline CDR1 and CDR2 sequences are MDHEN and SYDVKM.